Listed below are T cell receptor beta chains from one sample, sequenced in a study of CD8+ T cells in alopecia areata. TCRdb's copy holds only in-frame clones and misses some; the assay was immunoSEQ multiplex PCR. The table shows 250,000 to 350,000 clones, with roughly 60% occurring only once. This specimen was CD4+ T cells sorted from blood, taken around week 53, from a patient treated with tofacitinib. The receptors originated from a human donor with alopecia areata. The CDR3 runs from the conserved cysteine through the conserved F or W. D genes are given only for firm matches. Rows may omit the clone size; those that give it use once, few, many or a size class.

NA | TRBJ2-3 | NA | TRBV5-1 | CASSFGTTQSRTQYF | TGCGCCAGCAGCTTTGGGACCACACAAAGCCGTACGCAGTATTTT
NA | TRBJ1-2 | NA | TRBV6-1 | CATLRTDTNYGYTF | TGTGCCACCCTCCGGACGGACACGAACTATGGCTACACCTTC
NA | TRBJ1-1 | NA | TRBV30 | CAWTTLGAQTEAFF | TGTGCCTGGACCACCTTAGGGGCCCAGACTGAAGCTTTCTTT
NA | TRBJ2-7 | NA | TRBV6-5 | CASQPDYPSSYEQYF | TGTGCCAGCCAACCCGACTACCCGAGCTCCTACGAGCAGTACTTC
TRBD1 | TRBJ1-2 | NA | TRBV30 | CAWYTGGAYGYTF | TGTGCCTGGTATACAGGGGGTGCCTATGGCTACACCTTC
NA | TRBJ2-1 | NA | TRBV15 | CATRKERGDGEQFF | TGTGCCACCAGAAAAGAAAGGGGGGATGGTGAGCAGTTCTTC
NA | TRBJ2-3 | few | TRBV29-1 | CSVAWGDTQYF | TGCAGCGTAGCATGGGGGGATACGCAGTATTTT
TRBD1 | TRBJ1-1 | NA | TRBV7-9 | CASSRDRLNTEAFF | TGTGCCAGCAGCCGGGACAGGCTGAACACTGAAGCTTTCTTT
NA | TRBJ1-2 | few | TRBV2 | CARAGTVRNYGYTF | TGTGCCAGGGCCGGGACCGTACGCAATTATGGCTACACCTTC
NA | TRBJ2-7 | NA | TRBV20-1 | CSASLSYEQYF | TGCAGTGCGAGTCTCTCCTACGAGCAGTACTTC
NA | TRBJ1-2 | NA | TRBV4-1 | CASSQPGQFYGYTF | TGCGCCAGCAGCCAACCCGGACAGTTCTATGGCTACACCTTC
NA | TRBJ2-2 | NA | TRBV5-1 | CASSPSSTGNTGELFF | TGCGCCAGCAGTCCCTCCTCGACAGGAAACACCGGGGAGCTGTTTTTT
TRBD1 | TRBJ2-3 | few | TRBV29-1 | CSVGTGVTDTQYF | TGCAGCGTCGGGACAGGGGTTACAGATACGCAGTATTTT
TRBD1 | TRBJ2-5 | NA | TRBV5-6 | CASRGTAQETQYF | TGTGCCAGCAGGGGGACAGCTCAAGAGACCCAGTACTTC
TRBD2 | TRBJ2-1 | NA | TRBV5-1 | CASSTRTSGSEFF | TGCGCCAGCAGCACGCGGACTAGCGGGTCTGAGTTCTTC
NA | TRBJ2-3 | NA | TRBV5-1 | CASSLAGTDTQYF | TGCGCCAGCAGCCTCGCAGGGACAGATACGCAGTATTTT
TRBD1 | TRBJ1-6 | few | TRBV18 | CASSPLLRDRGLGDNSPLHF | TGTGCCAGCTCACCCCTACTCCGGGACAGGGGATTAGGTGATAATTCACCCCTCCACTTT
TRBD1 | TRBJ2-7 | NA | TRBV6-5 | CASSFGTGGLWEQYF | TGTGCCAGCAGTTTCGGGACAGGGGGTCTGTGGGAGCAGTACTTC
TRBD1 | TRBJ2-7 | NA | TRBV4-2 | CASSLRGQYEQYF | TGTGCCAGCAGCCTCAGGGGGCAATACGAGCAGTACTTC
NA | TRBJ1-2 | NA | TRBV10-3 | CAISEPGDGYTF | TGTGCCATCAGTGAACCAGGGGATGGCTACACCTTC
NA | TRBJ2-5 | NA | TRBV2 | CASSWGTPQETQYF | TGTGCCAGCAGCTGGGGGACACCCCAAGAGACCCAGTACTTC
NA | TRBJ1-1 | NA | TRBV29-1 | CSSPGGGTEAFF | TGCAGCTCACCCGGGGGAGGCACTGAAGCTTTCTTT
NA | TRBJ1-2 | NA | TRBV7-9 | CASSLAFLGYGYTF | TGTGCCAGCAGCTTAGCGTTTTTGGGCTATGGCTACACCTTC
TRBD1 | TRBJ1-2 | few | TRBV19 | CASSPGQGTYGYTF | TGTGCCAGTAGTCCCGGACAGGGGACCTATGGCTACACCTTC
TRBD1 | TRBJ2-5 | once | TRBV2 | CASSGGQLETQYF | TGTGCCAGCAGTGGGGGACAGCTAGAGACCCAGTACTTC
TRBD1 | TRBJ1-6 | NA | TRBV29-1 | CSASTGAENSPLHF | TGCAGCGCCTCGACAGGGGCGGAAAATTCACCCCTCCACTTT
TRBD1 | TRBJ2-7 | NA | TRBV30 | CASWTGVHEQYF | TGTGCCTCCTGGACAGGGGTCCACGAGCAGTACTTC
NA | TRBJ2-2 | NA | TRBV6-6 | CAIGDIGELFF | TGTGCCATAGGGGATATCGGGGAGCTGTTTTTT
NA | TRBJ1-1 | NA | TRBV30 | CAWRTDRGNTEAFF | TGTGCCTGGAGAACAGACAGAGGGAACACTGAAGCTTTCTTT
NA | TRBJ1-3 | NA | TRBV5-4 | CASSSGTRDGGNTIYF | TGTGCCAGCAGCAGCGGCACCAGGGATGGTGGAAACACCATATATTTT
TRBD2 | TRBJ2-3 | NA | TRBV29-1 | CSAPSGGSTDTQYF | TGCAGCGCTCCTAGCGGTGGGAGCACAGATACGCAGTATTTT
NA | TRBJ2-1 | NA | TRBV9 | CASSALGDNEQFF | TGTGCCAGCAGCGCCCTAGGTGACAATGAGCAGTTCTTC
TRBD2 | TRBJ2-3 | few | TRBV10-3 | CAAGLAGGEDTQYF | TGTGCCGCCGGTCTGGCGGGGGGTGAAGATACGCAGTATTTT
NA | TRBJ2-5 | NA | TRBV14 | CASSQKRGETQYF | TGTGCCAGCAGCCAAAAAAGGGGGGAGACCCAGTACTTC
NA | TRBJ2-5 | NA | TRBV7-3 | CASSPGTSMSETQYF | TGTGCCAGCAGTCCCGGGACATCAATGTCGGAGACCCAGTACTTC
NA | TRBJ2-4 | NA | TRBV6-5 | CASSYQGIQYF | TGTGCCAGCAGTTACCAGGGCATTCAGTACTTC
NA | TRBJ1-2 | few | TRBV30 | CAWSVLGSANYGYTF | TGTGCCTGGAGTGTATTGGGCAGTGCTAACTATGGCTACACCTTC
NA | TRBJ2-5 | NA | TRBV4-1 | CASSQDGLGSETQYF | TGCGCCAGCAGCCAAGATGGTCTGGGTAGTGAGACCCAGTACTTC
TRBD1 | TRBJ2-3 | NA | TRBV29-1 | CSLRTGPDTQYF | TGCAGCTTACGGACAGGGCCAGATACGCAGTATTTT
TRBD1 | TRBJ1-1 | NA | TRBV18 | CASSLGTGTTEAFF | TGTGCCAGCTCCCTTGGGACAGGGACCACTGAAGCTTTCTTT
NA | TRBJ1-2 | NA | TRBV5-4 | CASSFPGGRIANYGYTF | TGTGCCAGCAGCTTCCCGGGGGGACGTATAGCTAACTATGGCTACACCTTC
TRBD1 | TRBJ1-2 | few | TRBV2 | CASSEAWQGAGGYTF | TGTGCCAGCAGTGAAGCGTGGCAGGGGGCAGGAGGCTACACCTTC
TRBD2 | TRBJ2-1 | few | TRBV9 | CASSVSGGEYNEQFF | TGTGCCAGCAGCGTTAGCGGGGGAGAGTACAATGAGCAGTTCTTC
NA | TRBJ1-1 | NA | TRBV30 | CAWSDQPQAFF | TGTGCCTGGAGTGATCAGCCCCAAGCGTTCTTT
NA | TRBJ1-2 | few | TRBV7-8 | CASSHYRDNLRYGYTF | TGTGCCAGCAGCCACTACCGGGACAATTTACGGTATGGCTACACCTTC
NA | TRBJ1-2 | NA | TRBV27 | CASSSPAGGYTF | TGTGCCAGCAGTTCCCCCGCGGGAGGCTACACCTTC
NA | TRBJ1-6 | once | TRBV6-5 | CASSYVQGTSPLHF | TGTGCCAGCAGTTACGTGCAGGGAACTTCACCCCTCCACTTT
NA | TRBJ2-5 | few | TRBV29-1 | CSVGQGETQYF | TGCAGCGTTGGCCAGGGGGAGACCCAGTACTTC
TRBD1 | TRBJ2-7 | NA | TRBV29-1 | CSGGTGDSYEQYF | TGCAGCGGAGGGACAGGGGACTCCTACGAGCAGTACTTC
NA | TRBJ2-5 | few | TRBV6-1 | CASMALLRETQYF | TGTGCCAGCATGGCCCTACTGCGGGAGACCCAGTACTTC
NA | TRBJ1-2 | NA | TRBV30 | CAWSEGLTSRYTF | TGTGCCTGGAGTGAAGGCCTAACAAGCCGCTACACCTTC
TRBD2 | TRBJ2-4 | NA | TRBV19 | CASTSTTSGPNIQYF | TGTGCCAGTACCTCTACGACTAGCGGTCCAAACATTCAGTACTTC
NA | TRBJ1-2 | few | TRBV30 | CAWSALGRGYTF | TGTGCCTGGAGCGCTCTCGGCCGTGGCTACACCTTC
TRBD2 | TRBJ2-3 | NA | TRBV4-3 | CASSQGAAGGHTDTQYF | TGCGCCAGCAGCCAAGGAGCCGCGGGGGGACACACAGATACGCAGTATTTT
TRBD2 | TRBJ2-3 | NA | TRBV19 | CASSGGGSTDTQYF | TGTGCCAGTAGTGGCGGGGGGAGCACAGATACGCAGTATTTT